A single sample gave rise to the 30 T cell receptor beta chains below, sequenced in a study of cytomegalovirus exposure and HLA in healthy donors. Primers included in the PCR were 60 Vbeta and 13 Jbeta primers. Assay used: immunoSEQ multiplex PCR; TCRdb lists only in-frame clones, some missing. This table has 45,000 to 60,000 clones, 60% to 85% appearing once. Sequencing was done on a sample of PBMCs. The receptors were gathered from a man aged 25 to 40 in good health and CMV-seropositive.

The V call is TRBV18, the J call TRBJ2-7, with 7 bases aligning to TRBD2. CDR3 size: 13 residues. CDR1 KGHSH and CDR2 LQKENI come from the germline V gene. With V trimmed by 1 base and J by 7 bases, 4 bases remained unmatched. The CDR3 region has the DNA TGTGCCAGCTCACCACTTGAAGCGGGAGAGCAGTACTTC. Protein sequence: CASSPLEAGEQYF.

The V gene is TRBV7-2, the J gene TRBJ1-2; D possibly corresponds to TRBD1 (5 bases). The CDR3 length is 14 residues. Trimming left V 0 bases short and J 6 bases short, with 11 bases between. Germline V gene sequence: CDR1 SGHTA, CDR2 FQGNSA. CDR3 nucleotides: TGTGCCAGCAGCTTAGCTACGGACATCGATGGCTACACCTTC. Encoded protein: CASSLATDIDGYTF.

The chain has TRBV5-4 and TRBJ2-7; 7 positions agree with TRBD1. In germline, CDR1 is SGHNT, CDR2 YYREEE (reference sequence). Germline trimming cut 3 bases from V and 2 bases from J; bases unmatched to any gene: 8. CDR3 length equals 15 residues. CDR3 DNA sequence: TGTGCCAGCAGCTGGGGGACAGACCTTACCTACGAGCAGTACTTC. It yields the protein CASSWGTDLTYEQYF.

The chain uses TRBV6-1 and TRBJ1-1, with 9 bases matching TRBD1. Germline V gene sequence: CDR1 MNHNS, CDR2 SASEGT. This CDR3 spans 15 amino acids. With 7 bases clipped from V and 1 base from J, the junction kept 7 bases outside the gene matches. In nucleotides, the CDR3 is TGTGCCAGCAATGACAGGGGGTCTGGGAACACTGAAGCTTTCTTT. Translation: CASNDRGSGNTEAFF.

This clone has only one observation. This chain joins TRBV7-8 and TRBJ2-7, with D perhaps TRBD2 (7 bases). Per germline, CDR1 SGHVS and CDR2 FQNEAQ. This CDR3 region has 14 residues. Trimming took 5 bases from V and 1 from J, leaving 12 bases between them. CDR3 coding DNA: TGTGCCAGCAGCCTCGGGGGGCCGTCCTACGAGCAGTACTTC. Residues: CASSLGGPSYEQYF. The complete variable domain, with remaining parts taken from reference TRBV7-8 and TRBJ2-7, reads GAGVSQSPRYKVAKRGQDVALRCDPISGHVSLFWYQQALGQGPEFLTYFQNEAQLDKSGLPSDRFFAERPEGSVSTLKIQRTQQEDSAVYLCASSLGGPSYEQYFGPGTRLTVT.

This chain joins TRBV2 and TRBJ1-2; 7 nucleotides line up with TRBD1. The CDR3 totals 18 residues. The V and J ends lost 8 bases and 4 bases, in that order; junction bases with no gene match: 22. The germline gives CDR1 SNHLY, CDR2 FYNNEI. CDR3 loop: CASAIRPPQGSTRYGYTF. CDR3 coding DNA: TGTGCCAGCGCCATCCGACCCCCACAGGGGTCAACCCGCTATGGCTACACCTTC.

The chain uses TRBV20-1 and TRBJ2-2; D call uncertain. The CDR3 length is 11 residues. The ends were cut back, 3 bases at V and 8 bases at J, with 7 bases in the middle. CDR1 is DFQATT, CDR2 SNEGSKA, per germline (reference sequence). Written as DNA, the CDR3 is TGCAGTGCTAGGAAAGCTGGGGAGCTGTTTTTT. Amino acid sequence: CSARKAGELFF.

This clone was recorded once. V is TRBV28 and J is TRBJ1-5, with 9 bases fitting TRBD1. Germline V lookup: CDR1 MDHEN, CDR2 SYDVKM. This CDR3 has 17 residues. V lost 3 bases to trimming and J lost 1 base; unmatched junction nucleotides: 7. CDR3 protein: CASSFPGQGGSNQPQHF. The CDR3 DNA reads as TGTGCCAGCAGTTTCCCGGGACAGGGAGGAAGCAATCAGCCCCAGCATTTT. The full variable domain, with the rest looked up from reference TRBV28 and TRBJ1-5, is DVKVTQSSRYLVKRTGEKVFLECVQDMDHENMFWYRQDPGLGLRLIYFSYDVKMKEKGDIPEGYSVSREKKERFSLILESASTNQTSMYLCASSFPGQGGSNQPQHFGDGTRLSIL.

The CDR3 loop reads CASTHPGGGYNTEAFF. In DNA form, the CDR3 reads TGTGCCAGTACACATCCTGGGGGGGGGTACAACACTGAAGCTTTCTTT. The J gene is TRBJ1-1, the V gene TRBV19; D is perhaps TRBD1 (5 bases). CDR3 size: 16 residues. Germline CDR1 reads LNHDA; CDR2 reads SQIVND (reference sequence). Trimming took 7 bases from V and 2 from J, leaving 20 bases between them.

The V and J genes are TRBV30 and TRBJ2-3; TRBD2 matches at 7 bases. Germline CDR1 and CDR2: GTSNPN and SVGIG (reference sequence). Trimming cost V 8 bases and J 4 bases; bases outside gene matches: 18. This CDR3 comprises 16 residues. CDR3 bases: TGTGCCACCGGGTTGGGGGGGTCGAGTGTCTCAGATACGCAGTATTTT. It translates to CATGLGGSSVSDTQYF.

This clone was recorded a few times. The chain carries TRBV5-5 and TRBJ2-5; D is undetermined. CDR1 and CDR2 from the germline V gene are SGHKS and YYEKEE (reference sequence). The V and J ends lost 6 bases and 3 bases respectively, with 15 bases between them. The CDR3 covers 14 residues. CDR3 protein: CASNSATDKETQYF. CDR3 nucleotide sequence: TGTGCCAGCAACTCGGCTACAGACAAAGAGACCCAGTACTTC. Variable domain in full (rest from reference TRBV5-5 and TRBJ2-5): DAGVTQSPTHLIKTRGQQVTLRCSPISGHKSVSWYQQVLGQGPQFIFQYYEKEERGRGNFPDRFSARQFPNYSSELNVNALLLGDSALYLCASNSATDKETQYFGPGTRLLVL.

The genes are TRBV27 and TRBJ2-1, with 9 bases lining up with TRBD1. This CDR3 spans 14 amino acids. The J segment lost 7 bases and the V segment lost 4 bases, leaving 5 bases of the junction unmatched. The V gene's germline CDR1 is MNHEY and CDR2 SMNVEV (reference sequence). DNA of the CDR3: TGTGCCAGCAGTTACCCGGGACAGGGTAATGAGCAGTTCTTC. Its protein product is CASSYPGQGNEQFF.

The chain uses TRBV7-9 and TRBJ1-6, with 11 positions matching TRBD1. This CDR3 comprises 16 residues. Germline assignment: CDR1 SEHNR and CDR2 FQNEAQ (reference sequence). V dropped 3 bases and J dropped 10; count of bases not matched to a gene: 8. The CDR3 sequence: CASSLRGQGVRSPLHF. Written as DNA, the CDR3 is TGTGCCAGCAGCTTGCGGGGACAGGGGGTTAGATCACCCCTCCACTTT.

The V and J genes are TRBV19 and TRBJ1-1; 7 bases map to TRBD1. Germline trimming cut 8 bases from V and 11 bases from J; bases unmatched to any gene: 8. CDR1 is LNHDA and CDR2 is SQIVND in the germline V gene (reference sequence). This CDR3 is built from 11 residues. CDR3 sequence: CASAGGTEAFF. The CDR3 DNA reads TGTGCCAGTGCAGGGGGGACGGAGGCTTTCTTT. The full variable domain, completed using reference TRBV19 and TRBJ1-1, is DGGITQSPKYLFRKEGQNVTLSCEQNLNHDAMYWYRQDPGQGLRLIYYSQIVNDFQKGDIAEGYSVSREKKESFPLTVTSAQKNPTAFYLCASAGGTEAFFGQGTRLTVV.

V is TRBV7-3 and J is TRBJ2-1, with a weak D call TRBD1 (6 bases). The CDR3 has 14 residues. Trimming removed 2 bases from V and 5 bases from J, with 10 bases in between. Per germline, CDR1 SGHTA and CDR2 FQGTGA. The CDR3, as DNA: TGTGCCAGCAGCTTAGCCGGACAGAACAATGAGCAGTTCTTC. Protein: CASSLAGQNNEQFF. Together with reference TRBV7-3 and TRBJ2-1, the CDR3 gives the full variable domain: GAGVSQTPSNKVTEKGKYVELRCDPISGHTALYWYRQSLGQGPEFLIYFQGTGAADDSGLPNDRFFAVRPEGSVSTLKIQRTERGDSAVYLCASSLAGQNNEQFFGPGTRLTVL.

This chain joins TRBV9 and TRBJ1-5, with D possibly TRBD1 on 5 matching bases. The CDR3 length is 14 residues. Trimming pared 3 bases from V and 1 base from J, leaving 8 bases between. The germline CDR1 and CDR2 sequences are SGDLS and YYNGEE. The CDR3 DNA reads as TGTGCCAGCAGCGCTAGGACAAGCAATCAGCCCCAGCATTTT. Its translation: CASSARTSNQPQHF.

There are a few counts of this clone. The chain has TRBV18 and TRBJ1-5; possible D gene TRBD1, 6 bases. This CDR3 spans 14 amino acids. Trimming removed 5 bases at V and 6 bases at J, with 14 bases between. Germline V lookup: CDR1 KGHSH, CDR2 LQKENI. CDR3 in amino acids: CASSSIIGGQPQHF. The CDR3 nucleotides are TGTGCCAGCTCATCAATAATAGGGGGTCAGCCCCAGCATTTT.

J is TRBJ2-1 and V is TRBV4-1; TRBD2 agrees at 7 bases. The J segment lost 0 bases and the V segment lost 0 bases, leaving 2 bases of the junction unmatched. Germline CDR1 reads MGHRA; CDR2 reads YSYEKL. This CDR3 has 16 amino acids. This chain's CDR3 is CASSQDGTNSYNEQFF. The DNA of the CDR3 is TGCGCCAGCAGCCAAGATGGGACTAACTCCTACAATGAGCAGTTCTTC.

The V call is TRBV5-4, the J call TRBJ1-2, with 8 bases that match TRBD1. Germline V gene sequence: CDR1 SGHNT, CDR2 YYREEE (reference sequence). V lost 6 bases and J lost 8; bases outside the gene matches: 15. The CDR3 is 15 amino acids. CDR3 DNA: TGTGCCAGCAACGATGGACAGGGTATGTCACGCGGCTACACCTTC. It translates to CASNDGQGMSRGYTF. Looking up the rest from reference TRBV5-4 and TRBJ1-2 gives the full variable domain: ETGVTQSPTHLIKTRGQQVTLRCSSQSGHNTVSWYQQALGQGPQFIFQYYREEENGRGNFPPRFSGLQFPNYSSELNVNALELDDSALYLCASNDGQGMSRGYTFGSGTRLTVV.

The rearrangement links TRBV27 to TRBJ1-2, with D maybe TRBD1 (6 bases). This CDR3 contains 15 residues. The germline V gene encodes CDR1 MNHEY and CDR2 SMNVEV (reference sequence). Between the trimmed V and J ends, which lost 1 base and 0 bases, there was a span of 9 bases. In DNA form, the CDR3 reads TGTGCCAGCAGTTTATTTCAGGGGCCTAACTATGGCTACACCTTC. Amino acids: CASSLFQGPNYGYTF.

The chain recombines TRBV7-2 with TRBJ2-5; 8 bases line up with TRBD2. Per the germline V gene, CDR1 is SGHTA and CDR2 is FQGNSA. This CDR3 region has 18 residues. The junction had 12 bases not matched to a gene; V was cut back by 2 bases and J by 1 base. The CDR3 DNA sequence: TGTGCCAGCAGCTTAAACGGTGGGCGGGGGGCCGGCCAAGAGACCCAGTACTTC. Protein product: CASSLNGGRGAGQETQYF.

This chain connects TRBV28 to TRBJ2-2; 7 bases agree with TRBD1. The CDR3 extends over 14 amino acids. Germline values: CDR1 MDHEN, CDR2 SYDVKM. V dropped 11 bases and J dropped 2; count of bases not matched to a gene: 8. CDR3 region: CAAKTGINTGELFF. The CDR3 DNA sequence: TGTGCCGCAAAGACAGGGATTAACACCGGGGAGCTGTTTTTT.

The V and J genes are TRBV18 and TRBJ2-5, with a tentative D call TRBD2 (6 bases). Germline V gene sequence: CDR1 KGHSH, CDR2 LQKENI. With 3 bases removed from V and 2 bases from J, the gap between germline ends came to 13 bases. The CDR3 totals 15 residues. The chain's CDR3 is CASSPPGRGQETQYF. CDR3 bases: TGTGCCAGCTCACCCCCGGGACGGGGGCAAGAGACCCAGTACTTC.

The V and J genes are TRBV4-1 and TRBJ2-5; a possible D gene is TRBD2 (6 bases). The J call may be incorrect, as the DNA end agrees better with TRBJ2-7. CDR3 length: 13 residues. Germline V gene sequence: CDR1 MGHRA, CDR2 YSYEKL. The CDR3 reads CASSQDPGDEQYF. DNA of the CDR3: TGCGCCAGCAGCCAAGATCCGGGGGACGAGCAGTACTTC.

The chain has TRBV9 and TRBJ1-3; D not certain. Germline V gene sequence: CDR1 SGDLS, CDR2 YYNGEE. V was clipped by 0 bases and J by 0 bases, with 7 bases between them. The CDR3 is 15 amino acids. This CDR3 is CASSVGLSSGNTIYF. The CDR3 DNA reads TGTGCCAGCAGCGTAGGCCTGAGCTCTGGAAACACCATATATTTT.

The chain employs TRBV5-6 and TRBJ2-7; D is uncertain. The V gene's germline CDR1 is SGHDT and CDR2 YYEEEE. This CDR3 is built from 13 residues. The V end lost 2 bases, the J end lost 5 bases, and 11 bases lay between the germline ends. CDR3 sequence (DNA): TGTGCCAGCAGCTTAAGGATAGCCCACGAGCAGTACTTC. Its translation: CASSLRIAHEQYF. Full variable domain (remainder filled in from reference TRBV5-6 and TRBJ2-7): DAGVTQSPTHLIKTRGQQVTLRCSPKSGHDTVSWYQQALGQGPQFIFQYYEEEERQRGNFPDRFSGHQFPNYSSELNVNALLLGDSALYLCASSLRIAHEQYFGPGTRLTVT.

Turning to this clone: Other DNA sequences in the same sample also yield this CDR3. This chain connects TRBV5-1 to TRBJ1-4, with 9 bases lining up with TRBD1. Germline V gene lookup returns CDR1 SGHRS and CDR2 YFSETQ. This CDR3 comprises 14 residues. Losses at the gene ends were 2 bases for V and 5 bases for J; bases not matched to a gene: 1. CDR3: CASSFGTGNEKLFF. In nucleotides, the CDR3 is TGCGCCAGCAGCTTCGGGACAGGGAATGAAAAACTGTTTTTT.

The sample holds one count of this clone. CDR3 nucleotide sequence: TGTGCCAGCAGTTCCCCCACCTATAGCGGGGGGGGAGGTTACATTCAGTACTTC. Translated, it gives CASSSPTYSGGGGYIQYF. V usage is TRBV28 and J usage is TRBJ2-4, with 11 bases fitting TRBD2. This CDR3 comprises 18 residues. Germline values: CDR1 MDHEN, CDR2 SYDVKM. Trimming at V came to 4 bases and at J to 8 bases, leaving 16 bases not matched to a gene.

The rearrangement links TRBV19 to TRBJ2-7, with D perhaps TRBD1 (5 bases). Germline V gene sequence: CDR1 LNHDA, CDR2 SQIVND (reference sequence). The V gene lost 1 base and the J gene lost 7 bases, with 5 bases spanning the gap. This CDR3 is built from 11 residues. In nucleotides, the CDR3 is TGTGCCAGTAGTATAGGACAGGAGCAGTACTTC. Protein product: CASSIGQEQYF.

The chain links TRBV4-2 to TRBJ2-5; 8 bases fit TRBD2. From germline, CDR1 is LGHNA and CDR2 YNFKEQ. The length of the CDR3 is 17 residues. V was clipped by 4 bases and J by 5 bases; unmatched bases: 15. CDR3 loop: CASSPAGTSFVRETQYF. The CDR3, as DNA: TGTGCCAGCAGCCCGGCCGGGACTAGTTTTGTCCGTGAGACCCAGTACTTC.